Described below is a single TCR beta chain sequence and its context. Its antigen is currently unknown. From germline, CDR1 is PRHDT and CDR2 FYEKMQ (reference sequence). Trimming removed 5 bases from V and 0 bases from J, with 11 bases in between. This CDR3 comprises 15 residues. The data were obtained in a study of shared clonotypes between healthy human individuals. General observations from the study: An effect of sequencing depth on clonotype sharing among donors was expected. Shared across a handful of donors were around 5% of the naive CD4 clonotypes.

In the original processing: Quality scores were absent from the junction-only immunoSEQ sequences, so filtering differed. Assay: immunoSEQ multiplex PCR; the TCRdb copy retains only in-frame clones and omits some. The V and J calls and clone size come from that table; D and trimming were worked out from the DNA. The sample holds about 730,000 clones, roughly 72% seen once. The clonotype comes from a woman aged 25-40 years in good health. Sequencing was performed on memory CD4+ T cells sorted from blood. Subset here: CD45RA-negative fraction. The chain combines TRBV13 with TRBJ2-1; tentative D call: TRBD1 (6 bases). The CDR3 sequence is CASSAGTSSYNEQFF. CDR3 nucleotide sequence: TGTGCCAGCAGCGCCGGGACAAGCTCCTACAATGAGCAGTTCTTC.